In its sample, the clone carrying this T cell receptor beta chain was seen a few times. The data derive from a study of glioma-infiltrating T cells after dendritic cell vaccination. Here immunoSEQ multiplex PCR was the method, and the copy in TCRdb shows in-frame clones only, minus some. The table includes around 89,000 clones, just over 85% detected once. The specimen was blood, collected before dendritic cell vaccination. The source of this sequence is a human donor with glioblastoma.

The CDR3 loop reads CASSLPGASGRRYEQYF. CDR3 sequence (DNA): TGTGCCAGCAGTTTACCCGGGGCTAGCGGGAGACGGTACGAGCAGTACTTC. The V call is TRBV28, the J call TRBJ2-7; 10 nucleotides align to TRBD2. The length of the CDR3 is 17 residues. Germline CDR1 and CDR2: MDHEN and SYDVKM. V lost 2 bases to trimming and J lost 4 bases; unmatched junction nucleotides: 11.